This T cell receptor (beta chain) is from a study of blood T cell repertoires in COVID-19. V lost 8 bases and J 9 bases, leaving 14 bases between the germline ends. CDR3 length equals 12 residues. Per germline, CDR1 MGHRA and CDR2 YSYEKL. Authors' methods: Cell counts per sample came from amplifying reference gene primers. Some clones are missing from TCRdb's copy, which holds only in-frame ones; the method was immunoSEQ multiplex PCR. V and J calls and clone size follow that table, whereas D and trimming were derived from the DNA. The sample has around 56,000 clones; 90% are singletons. V usage is TRBV4-1 and J usage is TRBJ2-1; tentative D call: TRBD2 (5 bases). The sequence was obtained from a man older than 75 with acute or convalescent COVID-19. The sample comprised peripheral blood. Here the CDR3 DNA reads TGCGCCAGCTCCCTCGGGGTGCGTGAGCAGTTCTTC. Translation: CASSLGVREQFF.